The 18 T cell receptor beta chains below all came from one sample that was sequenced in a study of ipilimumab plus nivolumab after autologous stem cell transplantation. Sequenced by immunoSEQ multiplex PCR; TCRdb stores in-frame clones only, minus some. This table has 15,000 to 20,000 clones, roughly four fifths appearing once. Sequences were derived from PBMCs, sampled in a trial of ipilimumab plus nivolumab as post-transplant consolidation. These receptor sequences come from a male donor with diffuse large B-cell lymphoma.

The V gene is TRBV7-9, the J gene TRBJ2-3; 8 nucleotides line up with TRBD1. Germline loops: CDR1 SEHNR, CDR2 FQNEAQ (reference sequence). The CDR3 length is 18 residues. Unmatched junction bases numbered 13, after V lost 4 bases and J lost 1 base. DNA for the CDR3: TGTGCCAGCAGCTGGATCCAGGGGGCCAGGGGTGGCACAGATACGCAGTATTTT. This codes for CASSWIQGARGGTDTQYF.

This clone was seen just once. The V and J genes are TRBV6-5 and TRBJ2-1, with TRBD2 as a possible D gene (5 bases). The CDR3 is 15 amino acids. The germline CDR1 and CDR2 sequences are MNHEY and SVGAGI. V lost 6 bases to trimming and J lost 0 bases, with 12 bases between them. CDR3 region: CASSPDWSSYNEQFF. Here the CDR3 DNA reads TGTGCCAGCAGCCCGGACTGGAGCTCCTACAATGAGCAGTTCTTC.

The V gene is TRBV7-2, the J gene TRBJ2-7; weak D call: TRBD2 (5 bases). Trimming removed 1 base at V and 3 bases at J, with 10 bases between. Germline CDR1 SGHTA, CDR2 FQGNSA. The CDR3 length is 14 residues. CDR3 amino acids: CASSLDPGSYEQYF. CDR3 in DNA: TGTGCCAGCAGCTTAGACCCGGGAAGCTACGAGCAGTACTTC.

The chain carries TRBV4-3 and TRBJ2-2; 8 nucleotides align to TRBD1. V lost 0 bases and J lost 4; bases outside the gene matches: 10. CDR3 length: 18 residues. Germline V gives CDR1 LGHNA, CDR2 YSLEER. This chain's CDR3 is CASSQDGRGRGPTGELFF. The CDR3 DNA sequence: TGCGCCAGCAGCCAAGATGGCCGGGGCAGGGGGCCCACCGGGGAGCTGTTTTTT.

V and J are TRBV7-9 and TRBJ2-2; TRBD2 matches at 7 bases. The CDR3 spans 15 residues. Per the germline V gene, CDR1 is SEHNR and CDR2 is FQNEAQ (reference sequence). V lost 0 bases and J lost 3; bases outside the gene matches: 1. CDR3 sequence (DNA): TGTGCCAGCAGCTTAGCTCTAGCGGACACCGGGGAGCTGTTTTTT. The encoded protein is CASSLALADTGELFF.

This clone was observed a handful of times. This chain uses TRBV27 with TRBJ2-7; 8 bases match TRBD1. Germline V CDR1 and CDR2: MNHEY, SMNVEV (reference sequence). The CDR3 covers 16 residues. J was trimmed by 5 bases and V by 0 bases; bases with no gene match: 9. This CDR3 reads CASSLSLGRGQDEQYF. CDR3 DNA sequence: TGTGCCAGCAGTTTATCTTTAGGCAGGGGGCAGGACGAGCAGTACTTC.

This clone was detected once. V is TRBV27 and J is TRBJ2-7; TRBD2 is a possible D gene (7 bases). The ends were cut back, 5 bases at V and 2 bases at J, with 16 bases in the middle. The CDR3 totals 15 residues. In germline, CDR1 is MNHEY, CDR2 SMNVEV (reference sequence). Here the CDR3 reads CASSPYRGAPYEQYF. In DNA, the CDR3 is TGTGCCAGCAGTCCCTATCGGGGGGCTCCCTACGAGCAGTACTTC.

The CDR3 DNA reads as TGTGCCAGCAGCTTGCGACCTGGTTGGCTAGCGGATAACACCGGGGAGCTGTTTTTT. Its protein product is CASSLRPGWLADNTGELFF. V usage is TRBV5-4 and J usage is TRBJ2-2, with TRBD2 matching over 7 bases. The CDR3 length is 19 residues. J was trimmed by 2 bases and V by 1 base; bases with no gene match: 14. Germline lookup yields CDR1 SGHNT and CDR2 YYREEE (reference sequence).

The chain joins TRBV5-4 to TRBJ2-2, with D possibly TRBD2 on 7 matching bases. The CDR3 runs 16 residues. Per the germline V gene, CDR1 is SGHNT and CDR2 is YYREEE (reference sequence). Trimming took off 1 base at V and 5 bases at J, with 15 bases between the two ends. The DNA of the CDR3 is TGTGCCAGCAGCTTGCGGGGGGCTCTGAGGACCGGGGAGCTGTTTTTT. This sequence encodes CASSLRGALRTGELFF. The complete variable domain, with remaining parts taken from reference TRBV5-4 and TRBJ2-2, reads ETGVTQSPTHLIKTRGQQVTLRCSSQSGHNTVSWYQQALGQGPQFIFQYYREEENGRGNFPPRFSGLQFPNYSSELNVNALELDDSALYLCASSLRGALRTGELFFGEGSRLTVL.

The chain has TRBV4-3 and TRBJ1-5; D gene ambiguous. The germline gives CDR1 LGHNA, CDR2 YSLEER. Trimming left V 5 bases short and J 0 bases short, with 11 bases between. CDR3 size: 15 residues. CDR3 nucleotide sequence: TGCGCCAGCAGCAGCGACGGAAATAGCAATCAGCCCCAGCATTTT. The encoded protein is CASSSDGNSNQPQHF.

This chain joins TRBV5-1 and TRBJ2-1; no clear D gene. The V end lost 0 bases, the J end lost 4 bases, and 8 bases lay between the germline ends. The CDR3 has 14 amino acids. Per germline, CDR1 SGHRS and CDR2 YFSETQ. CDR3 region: CASSLDRRYNEQFF. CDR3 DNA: TGCGCCAGCAGCTTGGATCGGAGATACAATGAGCAGTTCTTC.

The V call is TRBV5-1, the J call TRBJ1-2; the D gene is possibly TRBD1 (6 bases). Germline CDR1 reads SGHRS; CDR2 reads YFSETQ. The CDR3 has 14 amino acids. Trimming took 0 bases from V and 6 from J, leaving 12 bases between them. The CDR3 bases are TGCGCCAGCAGCTTGGGACAGGAGGTGGATGGCTACACCTTC. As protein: CASSLGQEVDGYTF.

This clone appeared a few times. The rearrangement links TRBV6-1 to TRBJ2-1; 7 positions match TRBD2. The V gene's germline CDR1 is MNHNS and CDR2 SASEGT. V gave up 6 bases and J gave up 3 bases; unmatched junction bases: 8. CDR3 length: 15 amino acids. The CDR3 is CASRGRAGNYNEQFF. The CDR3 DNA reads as TGTGCCAGCAGGGGTAGAGCGGGAAACTACAATGAGCAGTTCTTC.

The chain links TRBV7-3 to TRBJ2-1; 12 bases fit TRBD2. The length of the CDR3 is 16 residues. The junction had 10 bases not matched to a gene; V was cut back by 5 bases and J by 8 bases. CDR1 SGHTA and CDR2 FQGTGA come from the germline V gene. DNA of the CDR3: TGTGCCAGCAGCAACCTAGCGGGAGGGCCTAGGTATGAGCAGTTCTTC. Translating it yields CASSNLAGGPRYEQFF.

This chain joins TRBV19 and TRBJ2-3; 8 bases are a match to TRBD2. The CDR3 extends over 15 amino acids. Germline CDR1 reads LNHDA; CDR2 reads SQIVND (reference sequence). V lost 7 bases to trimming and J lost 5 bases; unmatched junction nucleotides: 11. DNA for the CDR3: TGTGCCAGTACCATGGAGGGACGGGAGGGAGATACGCAGTATTTT. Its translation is CASTMEGREGDTQYF.

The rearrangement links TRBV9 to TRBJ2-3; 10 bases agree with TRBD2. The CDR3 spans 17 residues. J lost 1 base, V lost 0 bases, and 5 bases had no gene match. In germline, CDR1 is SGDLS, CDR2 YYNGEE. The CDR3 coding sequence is TGTGCCAGCAGCGTAGCACCAGCGGGGGGGGGCACAGATACGCAGTATTTT. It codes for CASSVAPAGGGTDTQYF.

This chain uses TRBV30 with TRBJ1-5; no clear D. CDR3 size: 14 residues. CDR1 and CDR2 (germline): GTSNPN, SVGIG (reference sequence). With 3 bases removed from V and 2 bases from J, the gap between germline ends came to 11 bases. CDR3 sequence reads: CAWSRPSGNQPQHF. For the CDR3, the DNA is TGTGCCTGGAGCAGACCTTCGGGCAATCAGCCCCAGCATTTT.

The CDR3 DNA is TGTGCCAGCAGTTACTTCCCCAGGGGAACCGGGGAGCTGTTTTTT. Residues: CASSYFPRGTGELFF. The chain has TRBV6-5 and TRBJ2-2; D is possibly TRBD1 (6 bases). Germline loops: CDR1 MNHEY, CDR2 SVGAGI. The CDR3 sequence is 15 residues long. V was trimmed by 1 base and J by 5 bases, leaving 11 bases between them.